This T cell receptor beta chain is drawn from a study of blood T cell repertoires in COVID-19 (dated by TCRdb to the early 2020s). About the full investigation: Samples covering the acute and convalescent phases of COVID-19 were provided by collaborators in the United States, Italy and Spain. The samples were drawn from two sources: the first 160 participants of the ongoing ImmuneRACE study, and 1,254 subjects contributed by 6 global collaborators. The sample metadata nearly always contained a de-identified subject ID, COVID-19 status, age in years and sex. The material from the prospective study consisted of cDNA or gDNA derived from T cells, B-cell-depleted T cells, or PBMCs. Deeply sampled blood TCRbeta repertoires from subjects exposed to, actively infected with, or recovered from COVID-19 were included in the dataset. The repertoires were released in a freely available public database meant as a resource for research on the immune response to SARS-CoV-2. Where available, HLA class I and class II types were obtained from metadata supplied by the sample provider rather than from assay-based typing. The investigation overall reported the following: The quantity of clinical and demographic metadata differed by source and by participant and was supplied without curation.

The junction carries 14 bases between V and J, which are trimmed by 7 bases and 8 bases respectively. CDR1 and CDR2, looked up from the germline V gene (reference sequence), are SEHNR and FQNEAQ. The CDR3 goes from the cysteine to the phenylalanine over 12 residues. Just the 36-base CDR3 DNA is kept, in frame starting at base 1. This clone was seen just once. Its antigen remains undetermined. No base-level quality is on record; no much larger clone is a single base apart. In the prospective study, participants were about 18 to 95 years old, resided in around 25 geographic areas of the United States, and were enrolled through a virtual design. Cohort assignment in the prospective study relied on participant-reported clinical history from a screening survey and a study questionnaire. Recovered participants in ImmuneRACE Cohort 3 were defined as having two consecutive negative NP/OP PCR tests, clearance from a healthcare professional, or resolution of symptoms. In the prospective study, mobile phlebotomists collected whole blood, serum and a nasopharyngeal or oropharyngeal swab from each participant. Participants in the prospective study had the option to provide additional blood draws and questionnaires over a roughly 2-month period. Prospective study blood samples were shipped either frozen or at room temperature before DNA extraction.

TCRbeta CDR3 regions were amplified from genomic DNA by means of the immunoSEQ Assay, a bias-controlled multiplex PCR. The source study handled its data this way. The number of nucleated cells in each sample was estimated from the amplification of reference gene primers within the assay. To quantify the absolute abundance of each unique TCRbeta CDR3 rearrangement, sequence reads were collapsed and filtered. Productive Simpson clonality was computed per sample as the square root of Simpson's diversity index over productive rearrangements. Here the immuneACCESS table is served through TCRdb, limited to in-frame sequences with V and J called. Missing clones are a known gap in these copies; in checked studies unresolved V genes cover under half, and the rest lacks a known reason. The DNA was the basis for D and trimming; V, J and clone size are from that table. In this sample the table shows more than 250,000 clones, 87% of which occur a single time. About 5.7% of the sample is held by the ten biggest clonotypes.

The sequenced material came from PBMCs or T cells enriched from blood (not recorded which). The chain links TRBV7-9 with TRBJ1-2; TRBD1 is a weak D gene call, 5 bases matching. The TCR was taken from a woman in her thirties or forties who had recovered from COVID-19. The nucleotide sequence is given as TGTGCCAGCATAATGGGGGGAGAAGGCTACACCTTC. Its product reads: CASIMGGEGYTF.